One sample yielded the 16 T cell receptor beta chains listed below, sequenced in a study of T cell repertoires in cytomegalovirus infection. TCRdb re-analysed the reads in MiXCR, keeping a single row per CDR3 protein. The data show around 740,000 distinct CDR3 sequences, with roughly 35% seen just once and around 2.8% held by the top ten. The sample comprised PBMCs. Every receptor here comes from a human donor in good health (CMV status not recorded). Some clones in this sample may be carry-over from other donors' samples.

This clonotype appeared a few times. This chain links TRBV6-1 with TRBJ2-5; the match to TRBD1 covers 8 bases. Germline V gives CDR1 MNHNS, CDR2 SASEGT. With V trimmed by 8 bases and J by 2 bases, 4 bases remained unmatched. This CDR3 spans 13 amino acids. In DNA form, the CDR3 reads TGTGCCAGCGGCCGACAGGGGCAAGAGACCCAGTACTTC. It is translated as CASGRQGQETQYF.

The chain uses TRBV7-9 and TRBJ1-1; possible D gene TRBD1, 6 bases. The germline CDR1 and CDR2 sequences are SEHNR and FQNEAQ (reference sequence). CDR3 length: 11 amino acids. Between the trimmed V and J ends, which lost 6 bases and 7 bases, there was a span of 9 bases. The CDR3 coding sequence is TGTGCCAGCAGACAGACAGGTGAAGCTTTCTTT. Translation gives CASRQTGEAFF.

This clonotype was counted only a few times. This rearrangement joins TRBV20-1 to TRBJ2-7; a possible D gene is TRBD1 (5 bases). Trimming shortened V by 5 bases and J by 5 bases, and 28 bases separated the two germline ends. Germline-derived CDR1 and CDR2 are DFQATT and SNEGSKA (reference sequence). This CDR3 contains 17 residues. CDR3 DNA sequence: TGCAGTGCTCGCCCCCCCCCCGGCGGCCAGGGTCGCGACGAGCAGTACTTC. Translation gives CSARPPPGGQGRDEQYF.

J is TRBJ1-1 and V is TRBV4-1, with 7 bases fitting TRBD1. The length of the CDR3 is 15 residues. J gave up 4 bases and V 4 bases, and 9 bases lay outside the gene matches. Germline CDR1 MGHRA, CDR2 YSYEKL. The CDR3 loop is CASSLSGAGGTEAFF. CDR3 nucleotide sequence: TGCGCCAGCAGCCTCTCAGGGGCAGGGGGCACTGAAGCTTTCTTT.

The sample holds many counts of this clonotype. The chain carries TRBV12-3 or TRBV12-4 and TRBJ2-5; 14 nucleotides match TRBD2. This CDR3 is 16 amino acids long. The V and J ends lost 6 bases and 4 bases, in that order; junction bases with no gene match: 7. The CDR3 spells CASSPGLAGVGETQYF. DNA of the CDR3: TGTGCCAGCAGCCCGGGACTAGCGGGAGTGGGAGAGACCCAGTACTTC.

There are many counts of this clonotype. CDR3 coding DNA: TGTGCCAGCAGCTTACCCCTAGCGGGACGCAATGAGCAGTTCTTC. This translates into CASSLPLAGRNEQFF. The rearrangement links TRBV11-2 to TRBJ2-1; the match to TRBD2 covers 9 bases. The germline V gene encodes CDR1 SGHAT and CDR2 FQNNGV. CDR3 length equals 15 residues. Trimming at V came to 2 bases and at J to 6 bases, leaving 5 bases not matched to a gene.

The chain couples TRBV6-5 to TRBJ2-4; TRBD2 agrees at 8 bases. The germline V gene encodes CDR1 MNHEY and CDR2 SVGAGI. Trimming at V came to 6 bases and at J to 0 bases, leaving 4 bases not matched to a gene. The CDR3 has 15 residues. CDR3 nucleotide sequence: TGTGCCAGCAGGCCCGGGGGGGTAGCCAAAAACATTCAGTACTTC. This gives the protein CASRPGGVAKNIQYF.

To note about this clonotype: This is likely a read error, given that the CDR3 carries no conserved phenylalanine or tryptophan at its end. This chain uses TRBV19 with TRBJ1-6; 9 positions agree with TRBD1. CDR1 and CDR2 from the germline V gene are LNHDA and SQIVND (reference sequence). There are 16 residues in the CDR3. Trimming cost V 3 bases and J 7 bases; bases outside gene matches: 7. The CDR3 nucleotides are TGTGCCAGTAGTATCGGGACAGGGAAGCGGAATTCACCCCTCCACGTT. Translating it yields CASSIGTGKRNSPLHV.

The sample holds a few counts of this clonotype. The chain has TRBV7-9 and TRBJ1-5, with D possibly TRBD1 on 6 matching bases. Germline assignment: CDR1 SEHNR and CDR2 FQNEAQ (reference sequence). The V gene lost 1 base and the J gene lost 15 bases, with 19 bases spanning the gap. This CDR3 region has 14 residues. CDR3 loop: CASSLDRDREPAHF. CDR3 nucleotide sequence: TGTGCCAGCAGCTTAGACAGGGATAGGGAGCCAGCGCATTTT. The entire variable domain, with the rest obtained from reference TRBV7-9 and TRBJ1-5, is as follows: DTGVSQNPRHKITKRGQNVTFRCDPISEHNRLYWYRQTLGQGPEFLTYFQNEAQLEKSRLLSDRFSAERPKGSFSTLEIQRTEQGDSAMYLCASSLDRDREPAHFGDGTRLSIL.

This clonotype appeared many times. V and J are TRBV27 and TRBJ2-1; D may match TRBD1 or TRBD2 (5 bases each). The germline V and J ends were trimmed by 4 bases and 5 bases, with 18 bases remaining between them. Germline-derived CDR1 and CDR2 are MNHEY and SMNVEV (reference sequence). There are 16 residues in the CDR3. CDR3 residues: CASSSPVWDGDNEQFF. The CDR3 DNA follows: TGTGCCAGCAGTTCACCGGTATGGGACGGAGACAATGAGCAGTTCTTC.

The sample holds a few counts of this clonotype. The chain uses TRBV27 and TRBJ2-5; maybe TRBD1 (5 bases). The CDR3 length is 14 residues. Germline V CDR1 and CDR2: MNHEY, SMNVEV (reference sequence). The germline V and J ends were trimmed by 3 bases and 4 bases, with 12 bases remaining between them. CDR3 residues: CASSFLGQTETQYF. In DNA form, the CDR3 reads TGTGCCAGCAGTTTCTTGGGGCAGACAGAGACCCAGTACTTC.

This chain uses TRBV6-2 or TRBV6-3 with TRBJ2-3; a weak D match, TRBD1 (6 bases). Germline V gene lookup returns CDR1 MNHEY and CDR2 SVGEGT. Between the trimmed V and J ends, which lost 4 bases and 3 bases, there was a span of 17 bases. The CDR3 is made up of 16 amino acids. In DNA, the CDR3 is TGTGCCAGCAGTTTGAGGGGGACCCAGGTGACAGATACGCAGTATTTT. Its protein is CASSLRGTQVTDTQYF.

V is TRBV7-2 and J is TRBJ1-3; 10 bases are shared with TRBD1. Germline V gives CDR1 SGHTA, CDR2 FQGNSA. J was trimmed by 10 bases and V by 7 bases; bases with no gene match: 10. The CDR3 consists of 14 residues. The CDR3 loop reads CASIQPPGQGTIYF. In DNA, the CDR3 is TGTGCCAGCATCCAGCCCCCGGGACAGGGGACCATATATTTT. The whole variable domain, remainder taken from reference TRBV7-2 and TRBJ1-3, is GAGVSQSPSNKVTEKGKDVELRCDPISGHTALYWYRQSLGQGLEFLIYFQGNSAPDKSGLPSDRFSAERTGGSVSTLTIQRTQQEDSAVYLCASIQPPGQGTIYFGEGSWLTVV.

J is TRBJ2-5 and V is TRBV6-2 or TRBV6-3; 7 bases map to TRBD1. The CDR3 is 14 residues long. The germline V gene has CDR1 MNHEY and CDR2 SVGEGT. Trimming took 6 bases from V and 4 from J; bases not matched to a gene: 8. Here the CDR3 DNA reads TGTGCCAGCAGCGGACAGGACGTGGGAGAGACCCAGTACTTC. This encodes CASSGQDVGETQYF.

CDR3 in DNA: TGTGCCAGTAAGAACGGGGTAGGGGATCAGCCCCAGCATTTT. Amino acid sequence: CASKNGVGDQPQHF. V usage is TRBV19 and J usage is TRBJ1-5, with D possibly being TRBD1 (5 bases). V dropped 7 bases and J dropped 5 bases, with 15 bases sitting between them. Per germline, CDR1 LNHDA and CDR2 SQIVND (reference sequence). There are 14 residues in the CDR3.

This clonotype occurred a few times. The gene calls are TRBV6-5 and TRBJ2-1; a weak D match, TRBD1 (6 bases). The CDR3 has 13 residues. V lost 6 bases, J lost 8 bases, and 14 bases lay in between. Germline values: CDR1 MNHEY, CDR2 SVGAGI. CDR3 sequence reads: CASRTGTIYEQFF. In nucleotides, the CDR3 is TGTGCCAGCAGAACAGGGACAATCTATGAGCAGTTCTTC.